The rows below give T cell receptor beta chains drawn from one sample of a study of T-cell reconstitution after alpha-beta-depleted transplantation in children. TCRdb re-analysed the PCR reads in MiXCR, keeping a single row per CDR3 protein. The table has around 100,000 distinct CDR3 sequences, around 6.1% seen once; the top ten hold about 6%. Sample: PBMCs, mostly from graft donor cells, taken 60 days after TCRalphabeta/CD19-depleted stem cell transplant. All receptors derive from a female patient between 2 and 15 years old who had a stem cell transplant for Fanconi anemia, so the T cells may come from the graft donor. Each CDR3 is given with its conserved first and last residue. The D gene is left open where the match is weak. A row's size may be missing; if present it is once, few, many or a size class.

J | D | size | V | DNA | CDR3
TRBJ2-5 | TRBD2 | few | TRBV5-1 | TGCGCCAGCAGCTTGGAAGCGGGGGGGCCCCAGACCCAGTACTTC | CASSLEAGGPQTQYF
TRBJ2-7 | TRBD2 | many | TRBV28 | TGTGCCAGCAGTTTATGGAGGTGGGGGGGGGAAGCGTTGGAGTCCTACGAGCAGTACTTC | CASSLWRWGGEALESYEQYF
TRBJ1-2 | NA | many | TRBV5-1 | TGCGCCAGCAGCTTACAGGCGGGGGCATTTGACTATGGCTACACCTTC | CASSLQAGAFDYGYTF
TRBJ2-2 | NA | NA | TRBV6-4 | TGTGCCAGCAGTGCTCAGACAGTCACCGGGGAGCTGTTTTTT | CASSAQTVTGELFF
TRBJ2-4 | NA | many | TRBV18 | TGTGCCAGCTCTCTCCAAACTATCTTTGCCAAAAACATTCAGTACTTC | CASSLQTIFAKNIQYF
TRBJ1-6 | TRBD1 | NA | TRBV18 | TGTGCCAGCTCACCGACAGGGAGCTCCTATAATTCACCCCTCCACTTT | CASSPTGSSYNSPLHF
TRBJ2-7 | NA | few | TRBV28 | TGTGCCAGCAGGCCCCCCGGGGCATTAAGCTCCTACGAGCAGTACTTC | CASRPPGALSSYEQYF
TRBJ2-2 | TRBD1 | many | TRBV15 | TGTGCCACCAGCTCACAGGGGGCCGGGGAGCTGTTTTTT | CATSSQGAGELFF
TRBJ2-3 | TRBD1 | many | TRBV2 | TGTGCCAGCAGGGACAGGGGGCGGCTAGCGGGAATAAGCACAGATACGCAGTATTTT | CASRDRGRLAGISTDTQYF
TRBJ2-3 | NA | few | TRBV5-1 | TGCGCCAGCAGCTTGGTAACAATAGATACGCAGTATTTT | CASSLVTIDTQYF
TRBJ2-1 | NA | many | TRBV5-1 | TGCGCCAGCAGCTTTGACTCCAACAATGAGCAGTTCTTC | CASSFDSNNEQFF
TRBJ1-2 | NA | NA | TRBV3-1 | TGTGCCAGCAGCCAAGATCTCGACTTATATGGCTACACCTTC | CASSQDLDLYGYTF
TRBJ1-1 | NA | NA | TRBV2 | TGTGCCAGCAGTGAAGGAGGGGCGCAGTGGGTGGACACTGAAGCTTTCTTT | CASSEGGAQWVDTEAFF
TRBJ2-7 | NA | few | TRBV7-9 | TGTGCCAGCAGCCAACCTTACCGGGGGCTTACCGTCTACGAGCAGTACTTC | CASSQPYRGLTVYEQYF
TRBJ1-2 | NA | NA | TRBV12-3/TRBV12-4 | TGTGCCAGCAGTTCCAACAGGGAAATCGTCTATGGCTACACCTTC | CASSSNREIVYGYTF
TRBJ2-5 | TRBD2 | many | TRBV6-5 | TGTGCCAGCAGTTACAGTACTAGCGGGGGGATGGAGACCCAGTACTTC | CASSYSTSGGMETQYF
TRBJ2-5 | TRBD2 | many | TRBV12-3/TRBV12-4 | TGTGCCAGCAGCTCACTTAGCGGGAGGGCCGTAGAGACCCAGTACTTC | CASSSLSGRAVETQYF
TRBJ1-2 | TRBD1 | many | TRBV13 | TGTGCCAGCTTTGGGACAGGGGGCAAAGCTAACTATGGCTACACCTTC | CASFGTGGKANYGYTF
TRBJ2-1 | NA | few | TRBV7-2 | TGTGCCAGCAGCTTCTGGAGGGGGAACAATGAGCAGTTCTTC | CASSFWRGNNEQFF
TRBJ1-1 | NA | NA | TRBV14 | TGTGCCAGCAGCCAAGTTTGGGGGAACACTGAAGCTTTCTTT | CASSQVWGNTEAFF
TRBJ2-1 | NA | NA | TRBV7-2 | TGTGCCAGCAGCTTCTACCTCGGGTTAGTCAATGAGCAGTTCTTC | CASSFYLGLVNEQFF
TRBJ2-1 | TRBD2 | many | TRBV5-6 | TGTGCCAGCAGCAGACTAGCGGGAGGGTCCAGTGAGCAGTTCTTC | CASSRLAGGSSEQFF
TRBJ2-3 | NA | many | TRBV24-1 | TGTGCCACCAGGGGTAGTAGCACAGATACGCAGTATTTT | CATRGSSTDTQYF
TRBJ2-1 | NA | many | TRBV3-1 | TGTGCCAGCAGCCTCCTTGGGGTACACAATGAGCAGTTCTTC | CASSLLGVHNEQFF
TRBJ2-3 | TRBD2 | few | TRBV18 | TGTGCCAGCTCACCACTAGCGGGGGGGCCTAGCACAGATACGCAGTATTTT | CASSPLAGGPSTDTQYF
TRBJ2-7 | TRBD2 | many | TRBV11-2 | TGTGCCAGCAGACAAACATCGACTAGCGAGGGGTACGAGCAGTACTTC | CASRQTSTSEGYEQYF
TRBJ2-4 | TRBD2 | few | TRBV4-1 | TGCGCCAGCAGCCCGTTGGCGGGAGGGGGACTTTTAGCCAAAAACATTCAGTACTTC | CASSPLAGGGLLAKNIQYF
TRBJ1-3 | NA | many | TRBV29-1 | TGCAGCGTTGAGGTTGGGGGCATCGGAAACACCATATATTTT | CSVEVGGIGNTIYF
TRBJ2-7 | TRBD1 | NA | TRBV5-1 | TGCGCCAGCACATGGACAGGGTCTTCCTACGAGCAGTACTTC | CASTWTGSSYEQYF
TRBJ2-5 | NA | many | TRBV7-2 | TGTGCCAGCAGCTTAGTGACGGGCCAAGAGACCCAGTACTTC | CASSLVTGQETQYF
TRBJ1-2 | NA | many | TRBV28 | TGTGCCAGCAGTTTTCGGGGCGCTTTTGGCTACACCTTC | CASSFRGAFGYTF
TRBJ2-7 | NA | many | TRBV5-1 | TGCGCCAGCAGTTCGGGGTTGGGCGAGCAGTACTTC | CASSSGLGEQYF
TRBJ2-3 | TRBD2 | many | TRBV12-3/TRBV12-4 | TGTGCCAGCAGGGCACTAGCGGGGGGCCGCACAGATACGCAGTATTTT | CASRALAGGRTDTQYF
TRBJ1-3 | NA | many | TRBV11-2 | TGTGCCAGCAGCTTATTTTCAGGGGTAGGCTCTGGAAACACCATATATTTT | CASSLFSGVGSGNTIYF